A selection of T cell receptor beta chains follows, all from one sample in a study of T cells after yellow fever vaccination. TCRdb ran MiXCR on the 5' RACE reads and lists one entry per CDR3 protein. The sample consists of hundreds of thousands of distinct CDR3 sequences, roughly an eighth of them appearing once. The source was PBMCs, collected on the day of the yellow fever booster vaccination. These receptors were taken from a man aged 30 to 39 who received the YFV17D yellow fever vaccine. Each CDR3 is given with its conserved first and last residue. Fields, in order: clone size, D gene, J gene, V gene, CDR3 DNA, CDR3 protein. A D gene is named only where the DNA matches it firmly. Clone size is not always given. Where it is, it says once, few, many or a class for expanded clones.

NA TRBD2 TRBJ2-1 TRBV5-6 TGTGCCAGCACCGCACTAGCGGGAGCGTACAATGAGCAGTTCTTC CASTALAGAYNEQFF
NA NA TRBJ2-6 TRBV4-3 TGCGCCAGCAGCCAAGTAGGCACATACTCTGGGGCCAACGTCCTGACTTTC CASSQVGTYSGANVLTF
NA NA TRBJ2-1 TRBV6-1 TGTGCCAGCAGCAGAAAGAATTTAGCATCCTACAATGAGCAGTTCTTC CASSRKNLASYNEQFF
NA TRBD2 TRBJ2-5 TRBV20-1 TGCAGTGCTATAAAAGCGGGAGTAGAGACCCAGTACTTC CSAIKAGVETQYF
NA TRBD2 TRBJ2-5 TRBV19 TGTGCCAGTAGTATAGGGCTAGCGGGAAAAGAGACCCAGTACTTC CASSIGLAGKETQYF
NA NA TRBJ2-1 TRBV9 TGTGCCAGCAGCTTTCGACAGGTCGGGGATGAGCAGTTCTTC CASSFRQVGDEQFF
few NA TRBJ2-1 TRBV12-3/TRBV12-4 TGTGCCAGCAGTCCAGGGGGGGATACGTTCTTC CASSPGGDTFF
few TRBD1 TRBJ1-5 TRBV6-2/TRBV6-3 TGTGCCAGCAGTTATTACCGGGACAGGGCTCAGCCCCAGCATTTT CASSYYRDRAQPQHF
NA TRBD2 TRBJ2-1 TRBV6-2/TRBV6-3 TGTGCCAGCAGTTACGCGCGGGAGGGCCTTAAGTTCTTC CASSYAREGLKFF
few TRBD1 TRBJ2-4 TRBV6-1 TGTGCCAGCAGAACACCGGGACAGAAAAACATTCAGTACTTC CASRTPGQKNIQYF
few TRBD2 TRBJ2-1 TRBV2 TGTGCCAGGCAGGGGACTAGCGGGGCGGATGAGCAGTTCTTC CARQGTSGADEQFF
few NA TRBJ1-1 TRBV7-9 TGTGCCAGCAGCTTAGCGGGGTCAGGAAAGACTGAAGCTTTCTTT CASSLAGSGKTEAFF
few NA TRBJ2-1 TRBV29-1 TGCAGCGTTGAATTGAGGGGGAGGGCCCTCGGGTACAATGAGCAGTTCTTC CSVELRGRALGYNEQFF
few NA TRBJ2-2 TRBV5-6 TGTGCCAGCAGCTTGATAGGAAGTCGGAACACCGGGGAGCTGTTTTTT CASSLIGSRNTGELFF
NA NA TRBJ2-5 TRBV14 TGTGCCAGCAGCCATGACCGCGGATCGGTAGTTTCCCAAGAGACCCAGTACTTC CASSHDRGSVVSQETQYF
many NA TRBJ2-1 TRBV28 TGTGCCAGCAGTTTGGCCGGGACCAGCTCCTACAATGAGCAGTTCTTC CASSLAGTSSYNEQFF
few NA TRBJ1-4 TRBV20-1 TGCAGTGCTATCCAGGGCAAGGGTGAAAAACTGTTTTTT CSAIQGKGEKLFF
few TRBD1 TRBJ2-6 TRBV15 TGTGCCACCAGCAGAGAACCGGGACAGGGGCCCCTTGGCGCCAACGTCCTGACTTTC CATSREPGQGPLGANVLTF
NA NA TRBJ2-1 TRBV7-2 TGTGCCAGCAGCTTAGCTAGCGGAGGGAACAATGAGCAGTTCTTC CASSLASGGNNEQFF
few NA TRBJ2-2 TRBV7-2 TGTGCCAGCAGCACGGCCTGGGGGGACACCGGGGAGCTGTTTTTT CASSTAWGDTGELFF
NA NA TRBJ2-5 TRBV7-2 TGTGCCAGCAGCTTAGTTTGGCAAGAGACCCAGTACTTC CASSLVWQETQYF
NA NA TRBJ2-3 TRBV5-1 TGCGCCAGCTTTACGACAGGCACAGATACGCTGTATTTT CASFTTGTDTLYF
NA TRBD2 TRBJ2-1 TRBV6-2/TRBV6-3 TGTGCCAGCAGTTACTCGGCTAGCGGGAGATGGAATGAGCAGTTCTTC CASSYSASGRWNEQFF
NA TRBD1 TRBJ1-1 TRBV6-6 TGTGCCAGCAGTACAGGGGAGTACACTGAAGCTTTCTTT CASSTGEYTEAFF
many NA TRBJ2-5 TRBV7-2 TGTGCCAGCAGCCCCCATGTGTACGAGACCCAGTACTTC CASSPHVYETQYF
once NA TRBJ2-7 TRBV20-1 TGCAGTGCTAGAGCTCCTCCTTACGAGCAGTACTTC CSARAPPYEQYF
NA NA TRBJ2-5 TRBV5-1 TGCGCCAGCAGCTTGGTCGTATCGGGAGTAAAGACCCAGTACTTC CASSLVVSGVKTQYF
few NA TRBJ2-1 TRBV7-7 TGTGCTAGCAGCTTAACGGGAGTGGGCTACAATGAGCAGTTCTTC CASSLTGVGYNEQFF
few TRBD1 TRBJ2-7 TRBV5-4 TGTGCCAGCAGCATCCGACAGGGGGCCTACGAGCAGTACTTC CASSIRQGAYEQYF
NA NA TRBJ1-5 TRBV20-1 TGCAGTGCTAGAGTCGGGACAACAGCGGGCAATCAGCCCCAGCATTTT CSARVGTTAGNQPQHF
NA NA TRBJ2-2 TRBV4-3 TGCGCCAGCAGCCGGATGACTAGTTCGAACACCGGGGAGCTGTTTTTT CASSRMTSSNTGELFF
NA TRBD2 TRBJ2-7 TRBV6-5 TGTGCCACCTTAAGGACTAGCGGGGCCTACGAGCAGTACTTC CATLRTSGAYEQYF
NA NA TRBJ2-7 TRBV27 TGTGCCAGCAGCCGTCGACGGGACAAGACCTACGAGCAGTACTTC CASSRRRDKTYEQYF
NA NA TRBJ2-3 TRBV7-2 TGTGCCAGCAGCTTAGTTAGCGGCCCAGATACGCAGTATTTT CASSLVSGPDTQYF
few TRBD1 TRBJ2-5 TRBV12-3/TRBV12-4 TGTGCCAGCAGGGAGACAGGGGGCATCGAGACCCAGTACTTC CASRETGGIETQYF
NA NA TRBJ2-7 TRBV7-8 TGTGCCAGCAGCTTAGAATTCGGGGGCTACGAGCAGTACTTC CASSLEFGGYEQYF
few TRBD2 TRBJ2-5 TRBV5-4 TGTGCCAGCAGCTCGGGACTAGCGGGGGCGGTCGGAGAGACCCAGTACTTC CASSSGLAGAVGETQYF